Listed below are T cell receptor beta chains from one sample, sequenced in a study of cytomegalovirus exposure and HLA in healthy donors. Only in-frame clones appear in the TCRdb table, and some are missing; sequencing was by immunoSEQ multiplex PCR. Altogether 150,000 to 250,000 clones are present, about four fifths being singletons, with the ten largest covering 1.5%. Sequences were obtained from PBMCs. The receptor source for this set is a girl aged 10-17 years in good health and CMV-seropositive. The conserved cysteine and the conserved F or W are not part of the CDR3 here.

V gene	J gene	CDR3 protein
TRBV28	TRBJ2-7	ASSNPSGGPREQY
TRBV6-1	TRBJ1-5	ASRSTGNQPQH
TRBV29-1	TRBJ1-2	SVEEDRGPGGYT
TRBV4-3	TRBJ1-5	ASSPDRGNQPQH
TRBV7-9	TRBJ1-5	ASSAPEFFQPQH
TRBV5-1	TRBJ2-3	ASSLGLASTDTQY
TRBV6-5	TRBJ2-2	ASSYSTWGGTGELF
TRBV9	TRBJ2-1	ASSARLAGYNEQF
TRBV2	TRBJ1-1	ASRTGENTEAF
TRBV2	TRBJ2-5	ASSEALGHILVETQY
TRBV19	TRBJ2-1	ASSIGSGKAYNEQF
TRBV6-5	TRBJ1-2	ASSYSRQFGYT
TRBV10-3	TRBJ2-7	AISESGASYEQY
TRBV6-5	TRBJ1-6	ASSPRGEYNSPLH
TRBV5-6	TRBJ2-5	ASSSGLAEETQY
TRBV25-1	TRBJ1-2	ASSADRGTYGYT
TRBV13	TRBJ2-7	ASSPTSGGAGEQY
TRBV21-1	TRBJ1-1	ASSKKTHTEAF
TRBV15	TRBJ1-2	ATSRGTPANYGYT
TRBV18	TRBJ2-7	ASSSGVSYEQY
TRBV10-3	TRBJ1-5	AIGTGEGQPQH
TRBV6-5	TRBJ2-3	ASQERGPYTDTQY
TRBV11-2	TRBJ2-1	ASSSSDRQSNEQF
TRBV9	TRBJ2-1	ASSVVQGFDNEQF
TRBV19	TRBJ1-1	ASSRAGTGGFEAF
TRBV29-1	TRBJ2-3	SVGSGLNTDTQY
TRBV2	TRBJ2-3	ASSPTVPTDTQY
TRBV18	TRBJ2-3	ASSPATDTQY
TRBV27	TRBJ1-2	ASSLSGGGDGYT
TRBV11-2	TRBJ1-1	ASSSTDLNTEAF
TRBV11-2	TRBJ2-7	ASSPSYEQY
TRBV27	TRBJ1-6	ASSFVPRSYNSPLH
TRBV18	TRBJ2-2	ASSQGQTNTGELF
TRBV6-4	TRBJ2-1	ASSESGGANGEQF
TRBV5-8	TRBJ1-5	ASSLGQQGAIEPQH
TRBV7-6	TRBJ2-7	ASSLETVSYEQY
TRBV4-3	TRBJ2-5	ASSQDISSGAQETQY
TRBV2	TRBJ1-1	ASMGGQGGTEAF
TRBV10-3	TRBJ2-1	AISGTGASSYNEQF